Below are 10 T cell receptor beta chains sequenced from a single sample in a study of human T cells and chemical hapten exposure. As to time point: pre-sensitization, week 0. The treatment was: therapeutic diphenylcyclopropenone sensitization with weekly scalp DPC. MiXCR, applied by TCRdb to the RACE reads, yields one record per CDR3 protein. The table has 95,000 to 100,000 distinct CDR3 sequences, 9.5% to 14% seen once; the top ten hold approximately 3.3%. The sequencing used whole blood, collected in connection with sensitization to the hapten diphenylcyclopropenone (DPC). Every receptor here comes from a woman aged 55-70 years with alopecia areata. Some clones in this sample may be carry-over from other donors' samples.

The chain couples TRBV20-1 to TRBJ1-1; D remains unclear. The CDR3 sequence is 11 residues long. Germline CDR1 DFQATT, CDR2 SNEGSKA (reference sequence). Trimming took 0 bases from V and 7 from J, leaving 6 bases between them. CDR3 region: CSAREELEAFF. The CDR3 DNA sequence: TGCAGTGCTAGAGAGGAGCTTGAAGCTTTCTTT.

In regard to this clonotype: It may be a read error: a sequence one base away is much more abundant. The chain employs TRBV4-1 and TRBJ2-1; 11 positions match TRBD1. V was clipped by 2 bases and J by 7 bases; unmatched bases: 4. This CDR3 has 15 amino acids. Germline lookup yields CDR1 MGHRA and CDR2 YSYEKL. CDR3: CASSQPGQGENEQFF. In DNA form, the CDR3 reads TGCGCCAGCAGCCAACCGGGACAGGGGGAGAATGAGCAGTTCTTC.

This clonotype was seen repeatedly, ten times or more. The CDR3 nucleotides read TGTGCCAGCTCAACGACAGGCGCCTATAATTCACCCCTCCACTTT. Residues: CASSTTGAYNSPLHF. The chain has TRBV18 and TRBJ1-6; D may be TRBD1 (6 bases). This CDR3 has 15 residues. Between the trimmed V and J ends, which lost 5 bases and 2 bases, there was a span of 10 bases. Germline-derived CDR1 and CDR2 are KGHSH and LQKENI.

The chain is built from TRBV4-1 and TRBJ2-4; TRBD2 might be the D (6 bases). Trimming removed 0 bases at V and 6 bases at J, with 12 bases between. This CDR3 region has 15 residues. Germline values: CDR1 MGHRA, CDR2 YSYEKL. The CDR3: CASSQESGWGNIQYF. CDR3 bases: TGCGCCAGCAGCCAAGAGAGCGGGTGGGGAAACATTCAGTACTTC.

This clonotype was counted ten times or more. This chain links TRBV19 with TRBJ2-1; tentative D call: TRBD1 (6 bases). CDR1 and CDR2 (germline): LNHDA, SQIVND (reference sequence). Trimming stripped 8 bases from V and 8 bases from J, with 13 bases between. This CDR3 contains 12 residues. The CDR3 nucleotides are TGTGCCAGTGGCAGGGGACGGGATGAGCAGTTCTTC. It specifies CASGRGRDEQFF.

The J gene is TRBJ2-1, the V gene TRBV6-1; possible D gene TRBD2, 6 bases. Germline loops: CDR1 MNHNS, CDR2 SASEGT. Trimming took 6 bases from V and 7 from J, leaving 13 bases between them. The CDR3 is 13 residues long. The DNA of the CDR3 is TGTGCCAGCAGAATGCCGGGAGATAATGAGCAGTTCTTC. Translating gives CASRMPGDNEQFF.

This clonotype showed up many times. The CDR3, as DNA: TGTGCCAGCAGTTTTTTGGGGAGGGAGCAGTACTTC. Residues: CASSFLGREQYF. The chain uses TRBV27 and TRBJ2-7, with D tentatively TRBD2 (6 bases). In germline, CDR1 is MNHEY, CDR2 SMNVEV (reference sequence). CDR3 size: 12 residues. The V and J ends lost 3 bases and 7 bases respectively, with 10 bases between them.

The gene calls are TRBV6-6 and TRBJ2-1, with 9 bases matching TRBD2. The CDR3 length is 14 residues. V trimming: 2 bases; J trimming: 7 bases; junction bases outside the gene matches: 3. In germline, CDR1 is MNHNY, CDR2 SVGAGI (reference sequence). CDR3 sequence: CASSYAGGLNEQFF. For the CDR3, the DNA is TGTGCCAGCAGTTACGCGGGGGGGCTTAATGAGCAGTTCTTC.

The chain links TRBV18 to TRBJ1-5; the D gene is possibly TRBD1 (5 bases). Germline V CDR1 and CDR2: KGHSH, LQKENI. This CDR3 has 14 residues. The germline V and J ends were trimmed by 0 bases and 7 bases, with 10 bases remaining between them. The CDR3 sequence is CASSPPGQGQPQHF. Here the CDR3 DNA reads TGTGCCAGCTCACCACCAGGGCAGGGACAGCCCCAGCATTTT.

This clonotype showed up many times. The chain recombines TRBV7-9 with TRBJ2-1; no reliable D call. The V and J ends lost 3 bases and 9 bases respectively, with 9 bases between them. The germline V gene encodes CDR1 SEHNR and CDR2 FQNEAQ (reference sequence). CDR3 size: 12 residues. CDR3 amino acids: CASSFPDGEQFF. The CDR3 DNA is TGTGCCAGCAGCTTTCCAGACGGTGAGCAGTTCTTC.